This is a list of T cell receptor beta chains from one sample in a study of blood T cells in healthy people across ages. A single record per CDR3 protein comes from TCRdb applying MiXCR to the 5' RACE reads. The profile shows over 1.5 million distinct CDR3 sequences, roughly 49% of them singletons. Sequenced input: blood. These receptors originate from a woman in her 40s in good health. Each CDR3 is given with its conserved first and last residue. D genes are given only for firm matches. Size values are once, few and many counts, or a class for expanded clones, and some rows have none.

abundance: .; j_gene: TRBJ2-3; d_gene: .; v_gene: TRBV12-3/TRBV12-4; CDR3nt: TGTGCCAGCAGTTTAGGCGGCAGTTGGAAGGCAGATACGCAGTATTTT; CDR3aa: CASSLGGSWKADTQYF
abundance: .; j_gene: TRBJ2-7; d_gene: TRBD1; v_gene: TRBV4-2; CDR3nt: TGTGCCAGCAGCCAAGCCGGGACAGAGCCTTTCTACGAGCAGTACTTC; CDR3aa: CASSQAGTEPFYEQYF
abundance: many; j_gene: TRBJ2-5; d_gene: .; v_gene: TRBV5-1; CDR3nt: TGTGCCAGCAGCCTAGGGAACCAAGAGACCCAGTACTTC; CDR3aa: CASSLGNQETQYF
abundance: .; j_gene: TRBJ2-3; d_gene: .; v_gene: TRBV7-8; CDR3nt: TGTGCCAGCAGCTTAGCGCGGAGTCAGAGGACAGATACGCAGTATTTT; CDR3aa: CASSLARSQRTDTQYF
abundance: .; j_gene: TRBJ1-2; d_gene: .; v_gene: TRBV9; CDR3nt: TGTGCCAGCAGCGGAACCGGGACTCTATCTCTCGATGGCTACACCTTC; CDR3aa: CASSGTGTLSLDGYTF
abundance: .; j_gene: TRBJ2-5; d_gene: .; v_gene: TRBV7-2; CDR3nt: TGTGCCAGCAGCTTGCCGGGACGCCATTCGGAGACCCAGTACTTC; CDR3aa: CASSLPGRHSETQYF
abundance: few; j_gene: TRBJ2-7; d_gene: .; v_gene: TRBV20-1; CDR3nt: TGCAGTGCTAGAGATATGGCTAGCACTACCTACGAGCAGTACTTC; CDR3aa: CSARDMASTTYEQYF
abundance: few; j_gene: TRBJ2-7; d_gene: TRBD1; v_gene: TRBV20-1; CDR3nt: TGCAGTGCTGGGCAACCGGGACAGACCTACGAGCAGTACTTC; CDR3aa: CSAGQPGQTYEQYF
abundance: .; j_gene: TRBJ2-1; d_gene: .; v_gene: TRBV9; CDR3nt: TGTGCCAGCAGCGTCGGACTTCTCTACAATGAGCAGTTCTTC; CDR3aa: CASSVGLLYNEQFF
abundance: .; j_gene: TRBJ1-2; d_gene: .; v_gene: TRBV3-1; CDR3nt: TGTGCCAGCAGCTCGGTGCTTCATGGCTACACCTTC; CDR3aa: CASSSVLHGYTF
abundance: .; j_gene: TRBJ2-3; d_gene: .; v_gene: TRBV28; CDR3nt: TGTGCCAGCACCCCGGGCAGGGCCGCTTCGCAGTATTTT; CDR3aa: CASTPGRAASQYF
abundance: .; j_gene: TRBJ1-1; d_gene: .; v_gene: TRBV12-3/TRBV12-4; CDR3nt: TGTGCCAGCAGTATTAAAACGAACACTGAAGCTTTCTTT; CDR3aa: CASSIKTNTEAFF
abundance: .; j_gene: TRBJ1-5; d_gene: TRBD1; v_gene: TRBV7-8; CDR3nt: TGTGCCAGCAGCACCGCCAGGGGGCTAAATCAGCCCCAGCATTTT; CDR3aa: CASSTARGLNQPQHF
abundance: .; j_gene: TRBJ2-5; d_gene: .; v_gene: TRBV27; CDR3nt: TGTGCCAGCAGAATTGGCTGGACCCAGTACTTC; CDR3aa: CASRIGWTQYF
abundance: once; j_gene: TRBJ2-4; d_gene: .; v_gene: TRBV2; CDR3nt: TGTGCCGGATCCCAAGATGGGGGCGGGTACAATGAGCAGTACTTC; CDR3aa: CAGSQDGGGYNEQYF
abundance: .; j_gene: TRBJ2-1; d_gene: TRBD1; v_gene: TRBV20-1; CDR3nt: TGCAGTGCTAGTATGACCGGGACAGACTTTTACAATGAGCAGTTCTTC; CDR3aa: CSASMTGTDFYNEQFF
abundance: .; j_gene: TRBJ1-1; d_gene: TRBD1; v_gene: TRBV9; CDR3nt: TGTGCCAGCAGCCCACTCGCGGGACAGGGGGGTACTGAAGCTTTCTTT; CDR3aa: CASSPLAGQGGTEAFF
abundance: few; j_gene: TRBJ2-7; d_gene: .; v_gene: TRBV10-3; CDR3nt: TGTGCCATCAGTGACCCGACCCGCGCGGAAGAGCAGTACTTC; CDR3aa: CAISDPTRAEEQYF
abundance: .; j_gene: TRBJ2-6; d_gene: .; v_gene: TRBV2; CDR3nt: TGTGCCAGCAGTGTTTGGTTAAGCTCTGGGGCCAACGTCCTGACTTTC; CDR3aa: CASSVWLSSGANVLTF
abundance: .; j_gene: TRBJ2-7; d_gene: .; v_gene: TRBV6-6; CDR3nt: TGTGCCAGCCGAACAGGGAAGTCCTACGAGCAGTACTTC; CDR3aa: CASRTGKSYEQYF
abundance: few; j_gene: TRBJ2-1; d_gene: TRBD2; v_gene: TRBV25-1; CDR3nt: TGTGCCAGCAGTGGATTCGGGACTAGGAGTGCCGATGAGCAGTTCTTC; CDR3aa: CASSGFGTRSADEQFF
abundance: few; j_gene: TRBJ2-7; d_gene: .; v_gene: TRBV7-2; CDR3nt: TGTGCCAGCAGCGCCCAACATGGGGGCTACGAGCAGTACTTC; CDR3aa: CASSAQHGGYEQYF
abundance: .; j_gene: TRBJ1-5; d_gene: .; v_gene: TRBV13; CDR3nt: TGTGCCAGCAGCTTTGGGGGCCTGAATCAGCCCCAGCATTTT; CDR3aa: CASSFGGLNQPQHF
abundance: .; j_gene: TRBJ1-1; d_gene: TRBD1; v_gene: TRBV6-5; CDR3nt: TGTGCCAGCAGGGGCAGGGGGCGCCGGGGGAACACTGAAGCTTTCTTT; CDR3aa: CASRGRGRRGNTEAFF
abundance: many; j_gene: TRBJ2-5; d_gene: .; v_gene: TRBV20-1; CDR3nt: TGCAGTGCTAGTTCCCCGCAGGATACCCAGTACTTC; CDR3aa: CSASSPQDTQYF
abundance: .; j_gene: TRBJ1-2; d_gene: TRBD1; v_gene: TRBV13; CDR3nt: TGTGCCAGCAGCTTAGGCCGCAGGACAGGGGCCTATGGCTACACCTTC; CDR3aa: CASSLGRRTGAYGYTF
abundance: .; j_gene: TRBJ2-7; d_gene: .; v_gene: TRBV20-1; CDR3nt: TGCAGTGCTAAAGATCCCTTTGGGTACGAGCAGTACTTC; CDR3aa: CSAKDPFGYEQYF
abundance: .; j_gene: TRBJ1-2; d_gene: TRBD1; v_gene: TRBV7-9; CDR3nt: TGTGCCAGCGTCGACAGGGGGCTCTATGGCTACACCTTC; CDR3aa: CASVDRGLYGYTF
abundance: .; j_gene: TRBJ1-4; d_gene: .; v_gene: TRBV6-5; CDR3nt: TGTGCCAGCAGTTACGTAGGGGAGGAAAAACTGTTTTTT; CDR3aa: CASSYVGEEKLFF
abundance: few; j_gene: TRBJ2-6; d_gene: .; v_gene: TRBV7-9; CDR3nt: TGTGCCAGCAGATCAGGGACTGGGGCCAACGTCCTGACTTTC; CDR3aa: CASRSGTGANVLTF
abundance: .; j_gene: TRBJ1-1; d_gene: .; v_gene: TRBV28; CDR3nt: TGTGAAAGCCGTGCAGCGGGCACTGAAGCTTTCTTT; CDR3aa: CESRAAGTEAFF
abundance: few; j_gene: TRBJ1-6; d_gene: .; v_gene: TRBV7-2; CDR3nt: TGTGCCAGCAGCTTAGGTGTCACACGCTACCTCCACTTT; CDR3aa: CASSLGVTRYLHF
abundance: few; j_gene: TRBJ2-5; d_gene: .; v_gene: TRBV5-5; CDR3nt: TGTGCCAGCCAACGGGGAGAGGCGGAGACCCAGTACTTC; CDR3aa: CASQRGEAETQYF
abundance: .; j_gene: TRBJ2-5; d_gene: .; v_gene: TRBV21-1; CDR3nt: TGTGCCAGCAGCAAAAGGGCGGGGGGGCCTTACCAAGAGACCCAGTACTTC; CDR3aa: CASSKRAGGPYQETQYF
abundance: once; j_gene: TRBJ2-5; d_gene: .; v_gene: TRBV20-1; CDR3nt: TGCAGTGCTCCGCCGGGACCCTCGCAAGAGACCCAGTACTTC; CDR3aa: CSAPPGPSQETQYF
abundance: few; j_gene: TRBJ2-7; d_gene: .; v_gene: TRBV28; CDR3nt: TGTGCCAGCAGTTCCGGGACACCGTCCTACGAGCAGTACTTC; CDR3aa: CASSSGTPSYEQYF
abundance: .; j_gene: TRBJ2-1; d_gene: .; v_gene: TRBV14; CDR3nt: TGTGCCAGCAGCCAAGCGGACGCCGGATACTACAATGAGCAGTTCTTC; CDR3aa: CASSQADAGYYNEQFF
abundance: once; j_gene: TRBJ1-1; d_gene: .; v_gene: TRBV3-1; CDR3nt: TGTGCCAGCAGCCAAGGAGGTATTGGCAACACTGAAGCTTTCTTT; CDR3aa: CASSQGGIGNTEAFF
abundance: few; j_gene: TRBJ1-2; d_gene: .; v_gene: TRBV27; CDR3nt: TGTGCCAGCAGTCCACGGACTGGCCTCTATGGCTACACCTTC; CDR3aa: CASSPRTGLYGYTF
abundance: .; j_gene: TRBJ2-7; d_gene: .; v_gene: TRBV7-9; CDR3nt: TGTGCCAGCAGCTACCCCACGGGACAACTAAGCGAGCAGTACTTC; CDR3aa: CASSYPTGQLSEQYF
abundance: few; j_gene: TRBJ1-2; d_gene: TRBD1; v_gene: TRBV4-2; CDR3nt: TGTGCCAGCAGCAGAGACCCGACAGGGGAGTACTATGGCTACACCTTC; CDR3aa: CASSRDPTGEYYGYTF
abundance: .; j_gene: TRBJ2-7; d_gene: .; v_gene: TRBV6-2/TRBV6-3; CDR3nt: TGTGCCAGCGGGCCATACGAGGCCCAGTACTTC; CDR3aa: CASGPYEAQYF
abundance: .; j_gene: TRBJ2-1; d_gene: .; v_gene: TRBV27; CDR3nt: TGTGCCAGCAGTGCCCCGGGCAGCTTATCCTACAATGAGCAGTTCTTC; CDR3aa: CASSAPGSLSYNEQFF
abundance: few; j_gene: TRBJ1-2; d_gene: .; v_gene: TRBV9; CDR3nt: TGTGCCAGCAGCGTAGGGGGGGGCGCGGACTATGGCTACACCTTC; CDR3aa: CASSVGGGADYGYTF
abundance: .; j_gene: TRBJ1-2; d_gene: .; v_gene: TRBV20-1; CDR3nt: TGCAGTGCCCCTCGGAGGGGTGAAAGTGGCTACACCTTC; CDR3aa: CSAPRRGESGYTF
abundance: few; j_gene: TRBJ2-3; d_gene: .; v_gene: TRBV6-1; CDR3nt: TGTGCCAGCAGTTTATGGGGAGAGCGAAACACAGATACGCAGTATTTT; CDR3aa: CASSLWGERNTDTQYF
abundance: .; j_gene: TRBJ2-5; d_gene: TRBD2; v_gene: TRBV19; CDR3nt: TGTGCCAGTAGTACCTTGTTAGCGGGGGGGCAAGAGACCCAGTACTTC; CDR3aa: CASSTLLAGGQETQYF
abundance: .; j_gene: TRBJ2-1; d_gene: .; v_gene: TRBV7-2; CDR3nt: TGTGCCAGCAGCGCCCCGGGTAGGGATGAGCAGTTCTTC; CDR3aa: CASSAPGRDEQFF
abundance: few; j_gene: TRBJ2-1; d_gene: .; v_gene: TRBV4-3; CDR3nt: TGCGCCAGCAGCCAAACGGCAGGGGCTAACAATGAGCAGTTCTTC; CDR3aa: CASSQTAGANNEQFF
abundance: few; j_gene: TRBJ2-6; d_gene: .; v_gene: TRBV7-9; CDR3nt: TGTGCCAGCAGCTTAGTCCTAGCGACATCTGGGGCCAACGTCCTGACTTTC; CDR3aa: CASSLVLATSGANVLTF
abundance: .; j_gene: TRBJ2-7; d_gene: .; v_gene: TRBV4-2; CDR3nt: TGTGCCAGCAGCCAAGGAATCGGGCGCTACGAGCAGTACTTC; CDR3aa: CASSQGIGRYEQYF
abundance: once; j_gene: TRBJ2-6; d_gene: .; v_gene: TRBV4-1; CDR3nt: TGCGCCAGCAGCCAAGTAGGGGGAGGGGGGGCCAACGTCCTGACTTTC; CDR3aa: CASSQVGGGGANVLTF
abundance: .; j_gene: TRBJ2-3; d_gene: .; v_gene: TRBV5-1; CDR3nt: TGCGCCAGCAGCTTGGCATCGACAGCAGATACGCAGTATTTT; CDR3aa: CASSLASTADTQYF
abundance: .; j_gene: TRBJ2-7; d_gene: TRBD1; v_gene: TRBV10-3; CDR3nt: TGTGCCATCAACCCGACAGGGTGGAATGAGCAGTACTTC; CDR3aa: CAINPTGWNEQYF
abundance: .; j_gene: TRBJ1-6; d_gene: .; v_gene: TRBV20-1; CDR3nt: TGTAGTGCTAGTCCCCAGAGGGCAATCAATTCACCCCTCCACTTT; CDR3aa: CSASPQRAINSPLHF
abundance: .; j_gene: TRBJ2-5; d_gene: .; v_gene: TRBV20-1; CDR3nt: TGCAGCGTCTGGGGAGGGGGGACGGGAGAGACCCAGTACTTC; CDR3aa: CSVWGGGTGETQYF
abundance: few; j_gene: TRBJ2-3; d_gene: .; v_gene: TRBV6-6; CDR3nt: TGTGCCAGCAGTTACCTGGACCGCACAGATACGCAGTATTTT; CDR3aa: CASSYLDRTDTQYF
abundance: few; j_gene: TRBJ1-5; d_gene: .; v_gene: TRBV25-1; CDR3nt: TGTGCCAGCAGGGACGGCCACAATCAGCCCCAGCATTTT; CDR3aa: CASRDGHNQPQHF
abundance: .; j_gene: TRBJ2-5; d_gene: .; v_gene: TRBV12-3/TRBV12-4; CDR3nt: TGTGCCAGCAGTTTAGAAGAATACCAAGAGACCCAGTACTTC; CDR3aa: CASSLEEYQETQYF